This TCR beta chain was documented in a study of identifying expanded T cells in peripheral blood. Study-level points and caveats: Clone count variance between approximately two-week samples rose with total template count. Technical replicates showed around 1.2 changed clones; approximately 2 weeks roughly 16; four weeks 19.

As regards this clone: Its specificity is unknown.

During the collection period, no donor immune events like infections were recorded. This CDR3 has 14 residues. V shed 5 bases and J shed 4 bases, with 14 bases lying between them. Germline-derived CDR1 and CDR2 are SGHVS and FNYEAQ. Sequenced by immunoSEQ multiplex PCR; TCRdb stores in-frame clones only, minus some. The data contain 50,000 or so clones, more than 70% of them singletons. V and J are TRBV7-6 and TRBJ1-1, with D perhaps TRBD1 (6 bases). The sequence derives from a person between 18 and 75 years old in good health. Material for sequencing was blood. This chain's CDR3 is CASSPTGKGTEAFF. As DNA, the CDR3 is TGTGCCAGCAGCCCAACAGGGAAGGGCACTGAAGCTTTCTTT.